What follows describes a single TCR beta chain. CDR1 is SEHNR, CDR2 FQNEAQ, per germline (reference sequence). With V trimmed by 5 bases and J by 4 bases, 5 bases remained unmatched. The CDR3 contains 15 residues. The entry originates in a study of blood T cell repertoires in COVID-19. TCRdb keeps only in-frame clones here, not all; method: immunoSEQ multiplex PCR. The data show about 370,000 clones, roughly 86% seen once. The V and J genes are TRBV7-9 and TRBJ2-1; 10 nucleotides align to TRBD2. What was sequenced was peripheral blood. The source is a woman aged 25 to 45 with COVID-19, enrolled during active disease. The CDR3 sequence: CASSALAGPYNEQFF. DNA of the CDR3: TGTGCCAGCAGCGCACTAGCGGGGCCTTACAATGAGCAGTTCTTC.